This entry features one T cell receptor (beta chain) sequence. The repertoire was sequenced with immunoSEQ multiplex PCR; TCRdb's copy has only in-frame clones and lacks some. The sample records 2.5 million or so clones, more than 80% being singletons. These data belong to a study of shared clonotypes between healthy human individuals. Study context: Per-donor plates numbered three CD4 naive, three CD4 memory, two CD8 naive and one CD8 memory.

Per germline, CDR1 SGDLS and CDR2 YYNGEE. The CDR3 loop spans 17 amino acids. With V trimmed by 0 bases and J by 5 bases, 7 bases remained unmatched. The receptor comes from a man younger than 35 in good health. The specimen was naive CD4+ T cells sorted from blood. Stated subset: CD45RA+ positively selected. The rearrangement uses TRBV9 and TRBJ2-5, with 13 bases identical to TRBD2. The CDR3 protein is CASSVARLAGGPETQYF. CDR3 DNA sequence: TGTGCCAGCAGCGTAGCTCGACTAGCGGGGGGACCCGAGACCCAGTACTTC.